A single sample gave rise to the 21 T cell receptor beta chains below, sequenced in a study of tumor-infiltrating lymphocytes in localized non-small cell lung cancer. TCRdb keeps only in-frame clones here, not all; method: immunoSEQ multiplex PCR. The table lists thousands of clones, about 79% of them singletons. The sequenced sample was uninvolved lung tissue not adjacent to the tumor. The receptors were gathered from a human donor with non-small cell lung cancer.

The DNA for the CDR3 is TGTGCCAGCAGCTACCTGGGTGAGGGCTACACCTTC. This sequence encodes CASSYLGEGYTF. This chain connects TRBV28 to TRBJ1-2; D unclear. This CDR3 has 12 amino acids. Germline V gene lookup returns CDR1 MDHEN and CDR2 SYDVKM. Trimming took off 6 bases at V and 8 bases at J, with 13 bases between the two ends.

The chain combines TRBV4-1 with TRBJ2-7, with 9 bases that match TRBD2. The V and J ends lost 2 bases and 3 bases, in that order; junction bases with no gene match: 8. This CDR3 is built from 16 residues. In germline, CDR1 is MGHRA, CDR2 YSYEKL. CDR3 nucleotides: TGCGCCAGCAGCCAACAGACGAGCGGGAGGTTCTACGAGCAGTACTTC. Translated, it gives CASSQQTSGRFYEQYF.

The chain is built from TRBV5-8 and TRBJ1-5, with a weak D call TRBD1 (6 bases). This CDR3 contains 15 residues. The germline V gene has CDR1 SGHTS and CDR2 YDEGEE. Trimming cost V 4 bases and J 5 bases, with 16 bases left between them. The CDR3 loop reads CASSQGGTHYQPQHF. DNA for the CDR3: TGTGCCAGCAGCCAGGGCGGGACACACTATCAGCCCCAGCATTTT.

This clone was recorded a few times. CDR3 residues: CASSVRPFRVDWTEAFF. DNA for the CDR3: TGTGCCAGCAGCGTAAGGCCTTTTCGAGTTGATTGGACTGAAGCTTTCTTT. V is TRBV9 and J is TRBJ1-1; D is unclear. The CDR3 totals 17 residues. V was pared by 1 base and J by 5 bases, with 21 bases between. The germline CDR1 and CDR2 sequences are SGDLS and YYNGEE.

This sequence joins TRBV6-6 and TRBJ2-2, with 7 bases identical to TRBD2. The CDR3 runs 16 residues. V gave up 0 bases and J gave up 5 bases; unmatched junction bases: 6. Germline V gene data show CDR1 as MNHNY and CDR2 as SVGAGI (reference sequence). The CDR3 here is CASSYSIGRETGELFF. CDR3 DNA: TGTGCCAGCAGTTACTCGATTGGGAGGGAAACCGGGGAGCTGTTTTTT.

CDR3 nucleotide sequence: TGTGCCAGCCTTTGGGCGCCTTTCGGTTATGGGGGTTTGAACACTGAAGCTTTCTTT. Translating gives CASLWAPFGYGGLNTEAFF. The V gene is TRBV28, the J gene TRBJ1-1; maybe TRBD1 (5 bases). CDR3 length: 19 residues. Trimming removed 8 bases from V and 0 bases from J, with 28 bases in between. Per germline, CDR1 MDHEN and CDR2 SYDVKM. The full variable domain, with the rest looked up from reference TRBV28 and TRBJ1-1, is DVKVTQSSRYLVKRTGEKVFLECVQDMDHENMFWYRQDPGLGLRLIYFSYDVKMKEKGDIPEGYSVSREKKERFSLILESASTNQTSMYLCASLWAPFGYGGLNTEAFFGQGTRLTVV.

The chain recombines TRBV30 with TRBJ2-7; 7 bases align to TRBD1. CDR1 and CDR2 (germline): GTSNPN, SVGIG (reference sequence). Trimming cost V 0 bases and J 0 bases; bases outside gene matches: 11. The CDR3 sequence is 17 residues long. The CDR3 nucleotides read TGTGCCTGGAGTGTACAAGGGGGCGCTCGGCCCTCCTACGAGCAGTACTTC. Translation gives CAWSVQGGARPSYEQYF.

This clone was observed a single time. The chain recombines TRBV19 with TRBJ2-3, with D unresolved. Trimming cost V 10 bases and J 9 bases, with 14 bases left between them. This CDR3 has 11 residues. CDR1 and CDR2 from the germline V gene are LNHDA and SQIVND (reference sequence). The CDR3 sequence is CATTPGETQYF. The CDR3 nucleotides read TGTGCCACCACACCTGGGGAAACGCAGTATTTT.

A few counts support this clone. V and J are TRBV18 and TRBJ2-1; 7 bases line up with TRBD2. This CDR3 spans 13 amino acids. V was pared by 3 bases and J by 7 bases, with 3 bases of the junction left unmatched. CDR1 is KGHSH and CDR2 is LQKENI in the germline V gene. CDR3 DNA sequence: TGTGCCAGCTCACCCCGGCGGGAGAATGAGCAGTTCTTC. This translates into CASSPRRENEQFF.

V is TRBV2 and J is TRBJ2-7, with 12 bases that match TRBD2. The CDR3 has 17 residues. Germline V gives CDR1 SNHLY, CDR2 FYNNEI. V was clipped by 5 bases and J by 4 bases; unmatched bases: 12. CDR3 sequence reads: CASSSGALGLAGYEQYF. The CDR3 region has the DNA TGTGCCAGCAGTTCGGGGGCCCTTGGACTAGCGGGGTACGAGCAGTACTTC.

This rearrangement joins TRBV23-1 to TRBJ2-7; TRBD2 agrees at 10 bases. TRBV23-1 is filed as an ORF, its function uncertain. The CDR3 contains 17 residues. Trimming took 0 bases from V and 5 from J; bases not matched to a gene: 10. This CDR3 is CASSQSDWASGSHEQYF. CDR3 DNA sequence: TGCGCCAGCAGTCAATCGGACTGGGCTAGCGGGAGCCACGAGCAGTACTTC.

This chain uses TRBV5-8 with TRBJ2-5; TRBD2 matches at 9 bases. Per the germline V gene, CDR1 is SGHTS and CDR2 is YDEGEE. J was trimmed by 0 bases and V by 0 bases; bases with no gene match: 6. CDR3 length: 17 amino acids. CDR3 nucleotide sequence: TGTGCCAGCAGCTTGGGACTAGCGGAGATATACCAAGAGACCCAGTACTTC. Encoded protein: CASSLGLAEIYQETQYF.

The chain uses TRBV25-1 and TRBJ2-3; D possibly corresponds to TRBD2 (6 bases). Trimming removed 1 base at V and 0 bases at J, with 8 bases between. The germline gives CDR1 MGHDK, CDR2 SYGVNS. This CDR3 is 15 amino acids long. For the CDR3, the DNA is TGTGCCAGCAGTGAATGGGCGGGGAGCACAGATACGCAGTATTTT. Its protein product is CASSEWAGSTDTQYF.

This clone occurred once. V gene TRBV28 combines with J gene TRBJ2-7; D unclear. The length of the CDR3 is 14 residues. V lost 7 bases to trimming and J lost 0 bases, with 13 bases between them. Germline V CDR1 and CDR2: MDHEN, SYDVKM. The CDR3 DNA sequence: TGTGCCAGCATTTTGCGATTAAACTCCTACGAGCAGTACTTC. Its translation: CASILRLNSYEQYF.

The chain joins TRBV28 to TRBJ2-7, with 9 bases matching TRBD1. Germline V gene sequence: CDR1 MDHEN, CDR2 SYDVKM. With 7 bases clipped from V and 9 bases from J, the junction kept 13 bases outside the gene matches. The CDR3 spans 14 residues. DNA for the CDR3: TGTGCCAGCACCTCACGGGACAGGGTTGGTCGGCAGTACTTC. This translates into CASTSRDRVGRQYF.

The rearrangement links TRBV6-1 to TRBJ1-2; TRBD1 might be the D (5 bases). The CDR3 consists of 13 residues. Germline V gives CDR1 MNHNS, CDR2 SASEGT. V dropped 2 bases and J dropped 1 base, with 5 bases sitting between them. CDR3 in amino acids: CASSEQGNYGYTF. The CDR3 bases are TGTGCCAGCAGTGAACAGGGTAACTATGGCTACACCTTC.

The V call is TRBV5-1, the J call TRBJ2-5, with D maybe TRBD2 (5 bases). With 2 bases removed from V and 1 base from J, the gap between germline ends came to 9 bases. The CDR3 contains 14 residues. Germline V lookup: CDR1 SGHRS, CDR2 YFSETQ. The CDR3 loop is CASSFEGFQETQYF. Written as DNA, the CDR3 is TGCGCCAGCAGCTTCGAGGGATTCCAAGAGACCCAGTACTTC.

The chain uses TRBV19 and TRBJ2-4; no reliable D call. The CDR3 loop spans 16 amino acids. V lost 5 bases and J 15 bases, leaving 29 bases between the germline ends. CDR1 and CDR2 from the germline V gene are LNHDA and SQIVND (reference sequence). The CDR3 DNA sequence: TGTGCCAGTAGTGATCCCACCCCGGGCCGCGACTCACCCAGGTACTTC. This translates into CASSDPTPGRDSPRYF.

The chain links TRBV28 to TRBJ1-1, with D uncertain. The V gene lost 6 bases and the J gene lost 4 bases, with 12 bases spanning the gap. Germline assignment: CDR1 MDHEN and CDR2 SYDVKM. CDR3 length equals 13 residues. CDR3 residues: CASRGSYGTEAFF. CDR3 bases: TGTGCCAGCAGAGGGAGTTATGGCACTGAAGCTTTCTTT.

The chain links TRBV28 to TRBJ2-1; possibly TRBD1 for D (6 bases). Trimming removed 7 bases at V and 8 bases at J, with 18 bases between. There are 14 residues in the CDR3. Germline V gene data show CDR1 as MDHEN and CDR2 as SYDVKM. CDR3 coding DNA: TGTGCCAGCAATAAGCCACAGGGACGACATGAGCAGTTCTTC. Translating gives CASNKPQGRHEQFF.

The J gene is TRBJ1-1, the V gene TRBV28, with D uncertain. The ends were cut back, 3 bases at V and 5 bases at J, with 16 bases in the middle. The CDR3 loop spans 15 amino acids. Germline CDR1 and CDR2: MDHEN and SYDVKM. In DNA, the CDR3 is TGTGCCAGCAGTTTTCCCAGGACTTCGGGGACTGAAGCTTTCTTT. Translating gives CASSFPRTSGTEAFF.